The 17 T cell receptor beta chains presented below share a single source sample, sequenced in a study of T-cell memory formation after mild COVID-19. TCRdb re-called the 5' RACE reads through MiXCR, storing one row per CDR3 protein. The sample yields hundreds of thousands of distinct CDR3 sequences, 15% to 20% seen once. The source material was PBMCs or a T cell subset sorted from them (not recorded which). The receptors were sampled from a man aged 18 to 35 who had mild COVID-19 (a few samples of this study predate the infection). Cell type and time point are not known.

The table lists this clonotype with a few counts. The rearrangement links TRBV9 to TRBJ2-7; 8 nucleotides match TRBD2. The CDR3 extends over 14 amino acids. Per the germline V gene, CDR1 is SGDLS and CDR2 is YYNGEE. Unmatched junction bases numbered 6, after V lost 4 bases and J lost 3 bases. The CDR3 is CASSSSGRHYEQYF. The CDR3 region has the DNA TGTGCCAGCAGCTCTAGCGGGCGACACTACGAGCAGTACTTC.

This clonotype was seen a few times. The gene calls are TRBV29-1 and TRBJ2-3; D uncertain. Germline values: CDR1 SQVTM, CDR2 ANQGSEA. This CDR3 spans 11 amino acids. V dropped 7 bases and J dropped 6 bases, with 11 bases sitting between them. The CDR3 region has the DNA TGCAGCGGCGTAAAGGCGGATACGCAGTATTTT. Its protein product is CSGVKADTQYF.

The CDR3 here is CASSQSPGQGSNYGYTF. Here the CDR3 DNA reads TGCGCCAGCAGTCAATCGCCGGGACAGGGTAGCAACTATGGCTACACCTTC. V is TRBV23-1 and J is TRBJ1-2; 9 bases are shared with TRBD1. TRBV23-1 carries the ORF label, with uncertain function. V lost 0 bases and J lost 2; bases outside the gene matches: 7. There are 17 residues in the CDR3.

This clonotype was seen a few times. The CDR3 coding sequence is TGTGCCAGCAGCTCGGATCCGGGACTAGCGGGACCAAACACCGGGGAGCTGTTTTTT. It yields the protein CASSSDPGLAGPNTGELFF. The V gene is TRBV7-9, the J gene TRBJ2-2; 13 nucleotides align to TRBD2. Germline CDR1 is SEHNR and CDR2 is FQNEAQ (reference sequence). CDR3 length equals 19 residues. Trimming took 4 bases from V and 2 from J; bases not matched to a gene: 10. The whole variable domain, filled in from reference TRBV7-9 and TRBJ2-2, reads DTGVSQNPRHKITKRGQNVTFRCDPISEHNRLYWYRQTLGQGPEFLTYFQNEAQLEKSRLLSDRFSAERPKGSFSTLEIQRTEQGDSAMYLCASSSDPGLAGPNTGELFFGEGSRLTVL.

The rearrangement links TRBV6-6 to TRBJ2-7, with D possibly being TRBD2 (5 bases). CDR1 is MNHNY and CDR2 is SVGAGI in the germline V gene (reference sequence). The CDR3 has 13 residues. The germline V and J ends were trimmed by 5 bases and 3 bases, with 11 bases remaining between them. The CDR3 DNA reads TGTGCCAGCAGTACCCCTGGAGGCTACGAGCAGTACTTC. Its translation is CASSTPGGYEQYF.

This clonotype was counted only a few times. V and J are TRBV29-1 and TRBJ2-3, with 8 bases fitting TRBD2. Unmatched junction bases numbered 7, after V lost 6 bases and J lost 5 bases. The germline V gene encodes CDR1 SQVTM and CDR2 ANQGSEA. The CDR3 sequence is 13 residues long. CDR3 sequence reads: CSVPGGAEDTQYF. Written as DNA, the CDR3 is TGCAGCGTCCCCGGGGGGGCTGAAGATACGCAGTATTTT.

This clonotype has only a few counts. The CDR3 loop is CASSQVARNYGYTF. Written as DNA, the CDR3 is TGTGCCAGCAGCCAAGTCGCTAGGAACTATGGCTACACCTTC. The V gene is TRBV14, the J gene TRBJ1-2; no reliable D call. V gave up 1 base and J gave up 2 bases, with 8 bases separating them. There are 14 residues in the CDR3. The V gene's germline CDR1 is SGHDN and CDR2 FVKESK.

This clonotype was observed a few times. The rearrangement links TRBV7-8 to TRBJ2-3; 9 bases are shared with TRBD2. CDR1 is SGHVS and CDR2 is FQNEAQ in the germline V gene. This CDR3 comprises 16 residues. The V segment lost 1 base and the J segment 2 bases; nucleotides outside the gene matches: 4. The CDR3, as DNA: TGTGCCAGCAGCTTAGGGCTAGCGGGGAACACAGATACGCAGTATTTT. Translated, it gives CASSLGLAGNTDTQYF.

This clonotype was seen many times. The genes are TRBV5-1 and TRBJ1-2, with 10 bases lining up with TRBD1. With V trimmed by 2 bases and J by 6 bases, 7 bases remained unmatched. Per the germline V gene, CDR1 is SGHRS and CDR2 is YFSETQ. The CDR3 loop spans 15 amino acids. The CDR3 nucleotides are TGCGCCAGCAGCTTCGGACAGGGGGAAAGGGATGGCTACACCTTC. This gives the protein CASSFGQGERDGYTF.

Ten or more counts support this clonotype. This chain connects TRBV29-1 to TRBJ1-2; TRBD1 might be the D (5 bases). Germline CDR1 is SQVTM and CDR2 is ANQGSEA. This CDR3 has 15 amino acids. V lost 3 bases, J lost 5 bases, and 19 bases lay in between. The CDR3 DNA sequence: TGCAGCGTTGAGTGGGACGGATCCCTACGATATGGCTACACCTTC. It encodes CSVEWDGSLRYGYTF.

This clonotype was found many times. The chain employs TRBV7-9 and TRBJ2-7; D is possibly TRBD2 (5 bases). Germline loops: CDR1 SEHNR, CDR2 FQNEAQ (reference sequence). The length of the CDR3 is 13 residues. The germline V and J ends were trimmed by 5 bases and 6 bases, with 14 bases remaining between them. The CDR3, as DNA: TGTGCCAGCAGCAACCGTCAGGCGGGCGAGCAGTACTTC. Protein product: CASSNRQAGEQYF.

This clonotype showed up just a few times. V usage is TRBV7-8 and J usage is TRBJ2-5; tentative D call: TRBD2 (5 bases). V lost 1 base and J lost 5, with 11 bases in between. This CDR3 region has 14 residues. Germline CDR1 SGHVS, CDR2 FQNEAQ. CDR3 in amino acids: CASSLVAGGETQYF. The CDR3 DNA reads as TGTGCCAGCAGCTTAGTTGCGGGCGGGGAGACCCAGTACTTC.

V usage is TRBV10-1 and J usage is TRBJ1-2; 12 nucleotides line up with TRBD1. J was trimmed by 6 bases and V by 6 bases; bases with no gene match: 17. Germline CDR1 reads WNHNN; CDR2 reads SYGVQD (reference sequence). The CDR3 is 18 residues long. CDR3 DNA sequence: TGCGCCAGCAGCAAAGACTCCCATGAGGGACAGGGGGCGAATGGCTACACCTTC. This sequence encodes CASSKDSHEGQGANGYTF.

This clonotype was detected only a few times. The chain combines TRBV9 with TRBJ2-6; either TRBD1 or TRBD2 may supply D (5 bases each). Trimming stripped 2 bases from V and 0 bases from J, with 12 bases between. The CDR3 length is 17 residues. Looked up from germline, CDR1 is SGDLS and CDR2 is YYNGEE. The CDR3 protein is CASSVGTLLSGANVLTF. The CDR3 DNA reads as TGTGCCAGCAGCGTGGGGACCCTACTCTCTGGGGCCAACGTCCTGACTTTC.

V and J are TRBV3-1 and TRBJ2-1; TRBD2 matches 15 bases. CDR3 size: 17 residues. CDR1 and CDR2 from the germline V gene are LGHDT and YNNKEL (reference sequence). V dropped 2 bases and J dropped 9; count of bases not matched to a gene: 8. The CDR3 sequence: CASSQPRTSGGATEQFF. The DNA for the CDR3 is TGTGCCAGCAGCCAACCCCGGACTAGCGGGGGGGCCACTGAGCAGTTCTTC.

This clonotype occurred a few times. In DNA form, the CDR3 reads TGCGCCAGCAGCCAGGATGACAGGTTACTCAAGTATGGCTACACCTTC. Encoded protein: CASSQDDRLLKYGYTF. This chain uses TRBV4-1 with TRBJ1-2, with D perhaps TRBD1 (6 bases). The CDR3 sequence is 16 residues long. Germline V lookup: CDR1 MGHRA, CDR2 YSYEKL. Trimming took 3 bases from V and 5 from J, leaving 19 bases between them.

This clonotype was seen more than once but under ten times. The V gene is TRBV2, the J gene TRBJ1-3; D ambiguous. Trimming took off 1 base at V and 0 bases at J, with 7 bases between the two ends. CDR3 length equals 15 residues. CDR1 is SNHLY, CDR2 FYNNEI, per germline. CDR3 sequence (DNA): TGTGCCAGCAGTGAAGGCCCCAGCTCTGGAAACACCATATATTTT. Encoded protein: CASSEGPSSGNTIYF.